This T cell receptor (beta chain) derives from a study of breast tumors, draining lymph nodes, adjacent tissues. Study-wide results and caveats: Tumor and nontumor repertoires were significantly more similar in luminal-like than in basal-like breast cancer. Tumor TCR diversity was below lymph nodes but above nontumor tissue. The lymph node origin of tumor T cells was framed as consistent with a hypothesis, not demonstrated.

The CDR3 is made up of 15 amino acids. Per the germline V gene, CDR1 is MDHEN and CDR2 is SYDVKM. V was pared by 6 bases and J by 5 bases, with 11 bases of the junction left unmatched. This clonotype was seen more than once but under ten times. Antigen specificity is unknown. Breast cancer patients provided tissue from their axillary draining lymph nodes. Using its own MiXCR run on the multiplex PCR reads, TCRdb lists one record per CDR3 protein. The sample records over 100,000 distinct CDR3 sequences, about 20% being singletons. The gene calls are TRBV28 and TRBJ2-5; the match to TRBD1 covers 8 bases. The TCR originated in a female donor with breast cancer. Some clones in this sample may be carry-over from other donors' samples. The sample consisted of axillary lymph node tissue. CDR3 loop: CASRPGGTGGETQYF. The CDR3 DNA is TGTGCCAGCAGACCGGGCGGGACAGGTGGGGAGACCCAGTACTTC.